This T cell receptor beta chain was obtained from a study of shared clonotypes between healthy human individuals. Whole-study findings and limits: The diversity represented, both genetic and in exposure history, was limited by few donors.

Adults of Caucasian background living in Nashville, Tennessee made up all donors. Remarks on this clone: Its cognate antigen is unknown.

Germline assignment: CDR1 SEHNR and CDR2 FQNEAQ (reference sequence). Trimming shortened V by 5 bases and J by 5 bases, and 15 bases separated the two germline ends. CDR3 length equals 14 residues. Replicate PCRs run on unsorted PBMC used around 0.3 ug DNA, which was 30,000 to 35,000 T cell genomes. The sequencing of unsorted PBMC DNA took place on ten immunoSEQ deep assay plates. Using immunoSEQ multiplex PCR, the repertoire was profiled, and TCRdb retains in-frame clones only, with some absent. Here the sample spans about 490,000 clones, 75% to 85% being singletons. The source material was PBMCs. The gene calls are TRBV7-9 and TRBJ2-5; D is perhaps TRBD2 (6 bases). The receptor comes from a woman aged 35 to 49 in good health. Some clones in this sample may be carry-over from other donors' samples. CDR3 residues: CASSGDGSWETQYF. The CDR3 DNA follows: TGTGCCAGCAGCGGCGACGGGAGTTGGGAGACCCAGTACTTC.